This paragraph covers one TCR beta chain sequence. The sample holds many counts of this clonotype. Its antigen target is currently unknown. The conserved closing phenylalanine or tryptophan is absent in this CDR3, likely reflecting a read error. The germline ends are 1 base apart after V is trimmed by 0 bases and J by 4 bases. The germline V gene supplies CDR1 SQVTM and CDR2 ANQGSEA. Ends included, the CDR3 has 11 residues. Only the CDR3 DNA is retained, 33 bases long and in frame from the first base. Preparation of the library involved 5' RACE. The listed sequencing device is NextSeq 500. To allow correction of PCR and sequencing errors, the TCR library protocol tagged every TCR cDNA molecule with a unique molecular identifier. The authors' pipeline ran thus. TCR identification, UMI-based error correction and CDR3 extraction were performed with Decombinator tools. TCRs above a frequency of 2 per 1,000, corresponding to the top 1% of the tumor frequency distribution, were defined as expanded. Expanded tumor TCRs statistically deemed absent (corrected P<0.05) from at least one tumor region were classed as regional, and all other expanded tumor TCRs were classed as ubiquitous. Rényi diversity was computed with the R vegan package after subsampling each repertoire 100 times to 5,000 TCRs. CDR3 similarity networks were constructed using string-kernel similarity of amino acid triplets, with links drawn between CDR3s whose pairwise similarity was above 0.82. The public reads were quality trimmed at Q25 with fastp and then assembled into clones with MiXCR by TCRdb, keeping productive beta chains. Every entry covers one CDR3 protein and lists the most common genes and DNA from its rows. In this record, the V and J calls reflect TCRdb's handling and not the investigators' own analysis. In this sample the table shows under 20,000 distinct CDR3 sequences, approximately 6.2% of which occur a single time. The biggest ten clones account for roughly 6.6% of the sample.

This entry is derived from a study of spatial heterogeneity in lung cancer (dated by TCRdb to the late 2010s). Regarding the research as a whole: Beta-chain transcripts were consistently detected in greater numbers than alpha-chain transcripts, which likely reflects a higher abundance of beta-chain transcripts. In non-small cell lung cancer, the study quantitatively compared TCR alpha and beta repertoires across several tumor regions, matched nontumor lung, and blood. The study linked features of the TCR repertoire to counts of nonsynonymous mutations, which were determined by whole-exome sequencing of tumor tissue. In tumor regions, TCR transcript counts showed a strong correlation with a T cell transcriptional module score from matched bulk RNA-seq. In the raw uncorrected reads, each unique combination of TCR and UMI appeared on average more than ten times. At surgery, both alpha and beta chains were TCR-sequenced in more than 200 tumor regions, about 64 matched nontumor lung samples and 50 to 60 PBMC samples.

The full study reports these points: TCR-seq was estimated to cover only roughly 7% of tumor T cells for alpha chains and approximately 12% for beta chains. The tumor nonsynonymous mutation count correlated with the number of expanded alpha and beta TCRs within the tumor. Additional single-cell paired TCR alpha and beta sequencing was considered necessary to confirm, at a functional level, the hypothesis that regional TCRs recognize regional mutations. Counts of ubiquitous and regional expanded TCRs correlated with counts of ubiquitous and regional nonsynonymous mutations, respectively.

The time point label, read with the paper, signifies: sample taken at primary tumor resection. Samples were obtained from 70 to 85 patients with early-stage, untreated non-small cell lung cancer from the lung TRACERx cohort. Whole RNA extracted from tumor and nontumor lung tissue, or from cryopreserved PBMC samples, was used for TCR sequencing without cell sorting. A patient was chosen for TCR sequencing only when enough RNA was available from at least two tumor regions. A lung pathologist reviewed the tumor and adjacent nontumor lung specimens before the specimens were selected. The sequencing here drew on lung tumor tissue, taken at surgery. The origin of this receptor is a male donor with early-stage non-small cell lung cancer. The sequence joins TRBV29-1 to TRBJ2-1, with the identity of the D gene unclear. The DNA sequence is TGCAGCGTTGAAGAATACAATGAGCAGTTCTGC. The encoded protein is CSVEEYNEQFC.